This TCR beta chain emerged from a study of T-cell reconstitution after alpha-beta-depleted transplantation in children. Unique molecular identifiers were used in preparing the TCRbeta library. Via MiXCR, TCRdb re-called the PCR reads, giving one row per CDR3 protein. The data contain a few hundred thousand distinct CDR3 sequences, roughly 20% of them singletons. In its sample, this clonotype was seen a few times. V lost 5 bases and J lost 3, with 16 bases in between. CDR3 size: 15 residues. Germline values: CDR1 MNHEY, CDR2 SMNVEV (reference sequence). The rearrangement uses TRBV27 and TRBJ1-2; tentative D call: TRBD1 (5 bases). The sequence was collected from a human donor who donated a stem cell graft to a child with acute myeloid leukemia. Material: PBMCs from the stem cell graft donor, obtained from the stem cell graft. Here the CDR3 reads CASSLRGSAYYGYTF. The CDR3 nucleotides read TGTGCCAGCAGTCTACGGGGCAGTGCGTACTATGGCTACACCTTC.